The clone carrying this T cell receptor (beta chain) was detected once. What it binds is unknown. This CDR3 region has 13 residues. Looked up from germline, CDR1 is SGHRS and CDR2 is YFSETQ. The V and J ends lost 5 bases and 5 bases respectively, with 13 bases between them. The sample is drawn from a study of shared clonotypes between healthy human individuals. Points from the study as a whole: Represented diversity (both genetic and exposure-history) was limited by the small number of donors.

Around 90 million PBMCs served as the genomic DNA source for unsorted samples. Over several immunoSEQ plates, each subset's genomic DNA was distributed in even portions. With ten immunoSEQ deep assay plates, unsorted PBMC DNA underwent sequencing. Here immunoSEQ multiplex PCR was the method, and the copy in TCRdb shows in-frame clones only, minus some. The sample lists approximately 440,000 clones; approximately 80% were seen once. The V call is TRBV5-1, the J call TRBJ1-1, with D perhaps TRBD1 (6 bases). The TCR was taken from a woman in her forties in good health. Some clones in this sample may be carry-over from other donors' samples. Sequenced input: PBMCs. DNA of the CDR3: TGCGCCAGCAGAAGGGGGGATGGAACTGAAGCTTTCTTT. It translates to CASRRGDGTEAFF.